Below are 32 T cell receptor beta chains sequenced from a single sample in a study of T cell repertoires in cytomegalovirus infection. In TCRdb, the reads were re-called with MiXCR into one record per CDR3 protein. The data hold approximately 600,000 distinct CDR3 sequences, with almost 40% observed a single time. No antigen is known for these receptors. The material was cultured PBMCs, obtained from culture after CMV antigen stimulation. All receptors come from a human donor in good health (CMV status not recorded). Some clones in this sample may be carry-over from other donors' samples.

A few counts support this clonotype. CDR3 loop: CASSQTSGVFNEQFF. DNA of the CDR3: TGTGCCAGCAGTCAGACTAGCGGGGTATTTAATGAGCAGTTCTTC. The V and J genes are TRBV6-5 and TRBJ2-1; TRBD2 agrees at 11 bases. The CDR3 is made up of 15 amino acids. Trimming at V came to 5 bases and at J to 7 bases, leaving 7 bases not matched to a gene. The germline V gene has CDR1 MNHEY and CDR2 SVGAGI.

A few counts support this clonotype. The chain employs TRBV7-9 and TRBJ1-6, with 9 positions matching TRBD1. The germline CDR1 and CDR2 sequences are SEHNR and FQNEAQ (reference sequence). Trimming cost V 5 bases and J 13 bases; bases outside gene matches: 12. The CDR3 is 15 amino acids. CDR3 in amino acids: CASSPITGGAAPLHF. The CDR3 nucleotides read TGTGCCAGCAGCCCAATAACAGGGGGCGCCGCGCCCCTCCACTTT.

This chain connects TRBV7-6 to TRBJ2-7, with TRBD1 matching 10 bases. The ends lost 5 bases at V and 3 bases at J; junction bases unmatched: 7. Germline V CDR1 and CDR2: SGHVS, FNYEAQ. This CDR3 is built from 15 residues. The CDR3 protein is CASSLGQGVYYEQYF. For the CDR3, the DNA is TGTGCCAGCAGCCTCGGACAGGGGGTCTACTACGAGCAGTACTTC. The full variable domain, in which reference TRBV7-6 and TRBJ2-7 provide the parts outside the CDR3, is GAGVSQSPRYKVTKRGQDVALRCDPISGHVSLYWYRQALGQGPEFLTYFNYEAQQDKSGLPNDRFSAERPEGSISTLTIQRTEQRDSAMYRCASSLGQGVYYEQYFGPGTRLTVT.

This chain links TRBV20-1 with TRBJ2-7; D possibly corresponds to TRBD2 (6 bases). The CDR3 extends over 15 amino acids. Germline V CDR1 and CDR2: DFQATT, SNEGSKA (reference sequence). V was shortened by 6 bases and J by 2 bases, with 20 bases between the two germline ends. CDR3 DNA sequence: TGCAGTGCAACCACCTTTGCGGGGCTAACCTACGAGCAGTACTTC. Translated, it gives CSATTFAGLTYEQYF.

This chain joins TRBV6-1 and TRBJ1-5, with unresolved D. The CDR3 sequence is 15 residues long. Germline V gives CDR1 MNHNS, CDR2 SASEGT. The germline V and J ends were trimmed by 7 bases and 1 base, with 14 bases remaining between them. In DNA form, the CDR3 reads TGTGCCAGCAACCCCGCAGCCCGAAGCAATCAGCCCCAGCATTTT. Translation: CASNPAARSNQPQHF.

CDR3 sequence reads: CASTAGSQGLVEQFF. The DNA for the CDR3 is TGTGCCAGCACCGCAGGGTCACAGGGACTAGTTGAGCAGTTCTTC. The rearrangement links TRBV3-1 to TRBJ2-1; 8 bases map to TRBD2. CDR1 is LGHDT and CDR2 is YNNKEL in the germline V gene (reference sequence). This CDR3 spans 15 amino acids. V shed 7 bases and J 9 bases; nucleotides not matched to a gene: 14.

The rearrangement links TRBV20-1 to TRBJ1-6; D gene uncertain. Germline V gives CDR1 DFQATT, CDR2 SNEGSKA (reference sequence). V shed 0 bases and J shed 0 bases, with 9 bases lying between them. The CDR3 is 16 residues long. CDR3 protein: CSARDPRSSYNSPLHF. The CDR3 DNA follows: TGCAGTGCTAGAGATCCTAGGAGCTCCTATAATTCACCCCTCCACTTT.

Written as DNA, the CDR3 is TGTGCCAGCAGTACCTCGTTTCGCACAGATACGCAGTATTTT. Translated: CASSTSFRTDTQYF. The V gene is TRBV28, the J gene TRBJ2-3; D remains ambiguous. V shed 5 bases and J shed 1 base, with 10 bases lying between them. This CDR3 is 14 amino acids long. Germline V gene data show CDR1 as MDHEN and CDR2 as SYDVKM. The whole variable domain, remainder taken from reference TRBV28 and TRBJ2-3, is DVKVTQSSRYLVKRTGEKVFLECVQDMDHENMFWYRQDPGLGLRLIYFSYDVKMKEKGDIPEGYSVSREKKERFSLILESASTNQTSMYLCASSTSFRTDTQYFGPGTRLTVL.

This chain joins TRBV7-2 and TRBJ2-7; TRBD2 agrees at 9 bases. The CDR3 contains 17 residues. V shed 5 bases, J shed 12 bases, and the junction held 23 bases outside the gene matches. Germline CDR1 SGHTA, CDR2 FQGNSA. CDR3: CASSISFGASGTLGWYF. CDR3 DNA sequence: TGTGCCAGCAGCATTTCCTTCGGGGCTAGCGGGACCCTCGGTTGGTACTTC.

Comment on this clonotype: This may come from a read error, since a much larger clone is one base off. The J gene is TRBJ2-3, the V gene TRBV7-9, with a weak D call TRBD2 (6 bases). There are 15 residues in the CDR3. The germline V gene encodes CDR1 SEHNR and CDR2 FQNEAQ (reference sequence). Trimming shortened V by 2 bases and J by 4 bases, and 13 bases separated the two germline ends. CDR3 sequence (DNA): TGTGCCAGCAGCTTACGACTAGTGGGGGCAGATACGCAGTATTTT. Translation: CASSLRLVGADTQYF. The complete variable domain, with remaining parts taken from reference TRBV7-9 and TRBJ2-3, reads DTGVSQNPRHKITKRGQNVTFRCDPISEHNRLYWYRQTLGQGPEFLTYFQNEAQLEKSRLLSDRFSAERPKGSFSTLEIQRTEQGDSAMYLCASSLRLVGADTQYFGPGTRLTVL.

The chain has TRBV20-1 and TRBJ1-2; no definite D call. The CDR3 is 14 amino acids. CDR1 and CDR2 (germline): DFQATT, SNEGSKA (reference sequence). V gave up 0 bases and J gave up 6 bases, with 14 bases separating them. CDR3 coding DNA: TGCAGTGCTAGAGAAGGTGGCAGACGTGATGGCTACACCTTC. Translation gives CSAREGGRRDGYTF.

V and J are TRBV6-5 and TRBJ1-3, with D possibly matching TRBD1 (6 bases). Germline-derived CDR1 and CDR2 are MNHEY and SVGAGI. V lost 2 bases and J 4 bases, leaving 15 bases between the germline ends. The CDR3 is 16 amino acids. The CDR3 region is CASSYDGTSTGNTIYF. Here the CDR3 DNA reads TGTGCCAGCAGTTACGATGGGACATCCACGGGAAACACCATATATTTT.

The chain employs TRBV7-2 and TRBJ1-6; D gene uncertain. V lost 7 bases, J lost 10 bases, and 17 bases lay in between. This CDR3 is 14 amino acids long. Germline lookup yields CDR1 SGHTA and CDR2 FQGNSA. The CDR3 DNA sequence: TGTGCCAGCATCGACTCCCGGGGTAGCTCACCCCTCCACTTT. This sequence encodes CASIDSRGSSPLHF.

The chain recombines TRBV7-6 with TRBJ1-1, with D maybe TRBD1 (5 bases). CDR3 length: 15 residues. CDR1 is SGHVS, CDR2 FNYEAQ, per germline. V was cut by 2 bases and J by 4 bases, with 14 bases left in between. This chain's CDR3 is CASSLRGGPPTEAFF. The CDR3 coding sequence is TGTGCCAGCAGCTTACGGGGCGGGCCGCCCACTGAAGCTTTCTTT.

The J gene is TRBJ2-2, the V gene TRBV7-2; 10 positions match TRBD2. Germline lookup yields CDR1 SGHTA and CDR2 FQGNSA. This CDR3 region has 19 residues. V lost 1 base to trimming and J lost 0 bases; unmatched junction nucleotides: 8. CDR3 sequence: CASSLVRLAGGSNTGELFF. The DNA for the CDR3 is TGTGCCAGCAGCTTAGTGAGGTTAGCGGGAGGATCGAACACCGGGGAGCTGTTTTTT.

The V gene is TRBV4-1, the J gene TRBJ2-1, with D tentatively TRBD1 or TRBD2 (5 bases each). Germline lookup yields CDR1 MGHRA and CDR2 YSYEKL. V gave up 0 bases and J gave up 8 bases, with 11 bases separating them. The CDR3 totals 14 residues. CDR3 sequence: CASSQERDRYEQFF. Here the CDR3 DNA reads TGCGCCAGCAGCCAAGAGAGGGACCGGTATGAGCAGTTCTTC.

The rearrangement links TRBV11-2 to TRBJ2-3; D remains unclear. Trimming took 10 bases from V and 2 from J, leaving 10 bases between them. The germline V gene has CDR1 SGHAT and CDR2 FQNNGV. This CDR3 has 12 residues. DNA of the CDR3: TGTGCCACCTCCCTTGTCACAGATACGCAGTATTTT. Translating it yields CATSLVTDTQYF. The full variable domain, its missing parts supplied by reference TRBV11-2 and TRBJ2-3, is EAGVAQSPRYKIIEKRQSVAFWCNPISGHATLYWYQQILGQGPKLLIQFQNNGVVDDSQLPKDRFSAERLKGVDSTLKIQPAKLEDSAVYLCATSLVTDTQYFGPGTRLTVL.

This clonotype was counted between two and nine times. The J gene is TRBJ1-1, the V gene TRBV28, with D perhaps TRBD1 (5 bases). Germline V CDR1 and CDR2: MDHEN, SYDVKM. V gave up 4 bases and J gave up 3 bases, with 18 bases separating them. This CDR3 has 16 residues. CDR3 bases: TGTGCCAGCAGTTCCCCGGGACGGGGGGTGCACACTGAAGCTTTCTTT. Amino acids: CASSSPGRGVHTEAFF.

The DNA for the CDR3 is TGTGCCAGCAGCCCGGGGCAGGGGGCGGGTTCACCCCTCCACTTT. Amino acids: CASSPGQGAGSPLHF. The V call is TRBV7-9, the J call TRBJ1-6, with TRBD1 matching over 8 bases. Looked up from germline, CDR1 is SEHNR and CDR2 is FQNEAQ (reference sequence). Trimming took 5 bases from V and 9 from J; bases not matched to a gene: 9. The CDR3 is 15 amino acids.

In this sample, this clonotype turned up a few times. The chain employs TRBV7-9 and TRBJ2-7; TRBD1 aligns across 7 bases. The V gene end was trimmed by 3 bases and the J gene end by 4 bases; junction bases not matched to a gene: 6. The CDR3 contains 14 residues. The V gene's germline CDR1 is SEHNR and CDR2 FQNEAQ (reference sequence). The CDR3 here is CASSFPGTDYEQYF. The CDR3 DNA reads as TGTGCCAGCAGCTTCCCCGGGACAGATTACGAGCAGTACTTC.

The rearrangement links TRBV11-2 to TRBJ1-4; D is undetermined. CDR1 and CDR2 (germline): SGHAT, FQNNGV. Trimming removed 0 bases at V and 0 bases at J, with 17 bases between. CDR3 length: 19 residues. CDR3 nucleotide sequence: TGTGCCAGCAGCTTAGAGCAAATAGGGCCCTCCGCAACTAATGAAAAACTGTTTTTT. Translated, it gives CASSLEQIGPSATNEKLFF. The whole variable domain, filled in from reference TRBV11-2 and TRBJ1-4, reads EAGVAQSPRYKIIEKRQSVAFWCNPISGHATLYWYQQILGQGPKLLIQFQNNGVVDDSQLPKDRFSAERLKGVDSTLKIQPAKLEDSAVYLCASSLEQIGPSATNEKLFFGSGTQLSVL.

This chain joins TRBV7-9 and TRBJ1-6, with D uncertain. The germline V and J ends were trimmed by 1 base and 9 bases, with 7 bases remaining between them. Germline V gives CDR1 SEHNR, CDR2 FQNEAQ (reference sequence). There are 13 residues in the CDR3. CDR3: CASSLEVRSPLHF. In DNA form, the CDR3 reads TGTGCCAGCAGCTTAGAAGTGCGTTCACCCCTCCACTTT.

This clonotype was seen at least ten times. The CDR3 DNA is TGTGCCAGCAGCTTATGGAGGGGGCGGACCTCTGGAAACACCATATATTTT. This gives the protein CASSLWRGRTSGNTIYF. The chain combines TRBV7-2 with TRBJ1-3, with 7 positions matching TRBD1. Unmatched junction bases numbered 7, after V lost 2 bases and J lost 0 bases. Germline lookup yields CDR1 SGHTA and CDR2 FQGNSA. The CDR3 is 17 residues long.

This clonotype was observed a single time. The chain couples TRBV7-9 to TRBJ2-7; no reliable D call. The germline V gene encodes CDR1 SEHNR and CDR2 FQNEAQ (reference sequence). V was pared by 2 bases and J by 7 bases, with 6 bases between. This CDR3 comprises 11 residues. CDR3: CASSLSREQYF. The CDR3, as DNA: TGTGCCAGCAGCTTAAGTCGGGAGCAGTACTTC.

This clonotype has only a few counts. The chain links TRBV5-4 to TRBJ2-7; 7 bases align to TRBD1. Germline CDR1 reads SGHNT; CDR2 reads YYREEE (reference sequence). The junction had 2 bases not matched to a gene; V was cut back by 3 bases and J by 5 bases. The CDR3 spans 12 residues. CDR3 loop: CASSSGGNEQYF. The CDR3, as DNA: TGTGCCAGCAGCTCAGGGGGTAACGAGCAGTACTTC.

The V and J genes are TRBV28 and TRBJ2-1, with 7 nucleotides matching TRBD2. Germline CDR1 MDHEN, CDR2 SYDVKM. The CDR3 contains 16 residues. The V segment lost 5 bases and the J segment 7 bases; nucleotides outside the gene matches: 14. The CDR3 loop is CASSPRRLGEGNEQFF. In DNA, the CDR3 is TGTGCCAGCAGTCCCCGGCGACTGGGGGAGGGTAATGAGCAGTTCTTC.

The chain links TRBV7-8 to TRBJ1-1; D not resolved. CDR1 and CDR2 (germline): SGHVS, FQNEAQ. Trimming took 5 bases from V and 1 from J, leaving 11 bases between them. CDR3 length equals 14 residues. This chain's CDR3 is CASSPTFRNTEAFF. CDR3 DNA sequence: TGTGCCAGCAGCCCTACCTTCAGGAACACTGAAGCTTTCTTT.

This chain joins TRBV7-9 and TRBJ1-2; possibly TRBD1 for D (6 bases). Germline V gene lookup returns CDR1 SEHNR and CDR2 FQNEAQ (reference sequence). Trimming left V 3 bases short and J 8 bases short, with 16 bases between. CDR3 size: 14 residues. CDR3 amino acids: CASSFSNLGGGYTF. The DNA of the CDR3 is TGTGCCAGCAGCTTTTCGAATCTAGGGGGAGGCTACACCTTC.

The rearrangement joins TRBV6-2 or TRBV6-3 to TRBJ2-5; D possibly corresponds to TRBD2 (6 bases). Looked up from germline, CDR1 is MNHEY and CDR2 is SVGEGT. Trimming stripped 4 bases from V and 3 bases from J, with 9 bases between. There are 13 residues in the CDR3. CDR3 loop: CASSSWREETQYF. Here the CDR3 DNA reads TGTGCCAGCAGTTCCTGGAGGGAAGAGACCCAGTACTTC.

In this sample, this clonotype turned up once. V usage is TRBV7-8 and J usage is TRBJ2-1; D assignment may be TRBD1 or TRBD2 (5 bases each). Germline V gives CDR1 SGHVS, CDR2 FQNEAQ. The CDR3 spans 16 residues. Deletions cut 3 bases from V and 6 bases from J, with 18 bases between. As DNA, the CDR3 is TGTGCCAGCAGCTTCAGTCGGGACCCCAGGGTCAATGAGCAGTTCTTC. Translating it yields CASSFSRDPRVNEQFF.

In its sample, this clonotype was seen a few times. The rearrangement joins TRBV25-1 to TRBJ1-6; D might be TRBD1 (6 bases). V was pared by 3 bases and J by 6 bases, with 12 bases between. This CDR3 is 15 amino acids long. Germline V CDR1 and CDR2: MGHDK, SYGVNS. The CDR3 DNA follows: TGTGCCAGCAGTGATACGGGGACAAGTAATTCACCCCTCCACTTT. Amino acids: CASSDTGTSNSPLHF.

V gene TRBV29-1 combines with J gene TRBJ2-2, with 7 nucleotides matching TRBD1. Germline CDR1 and CDR2: SQVTM and ANQGSEA. Trimming removed 6 bases from V and 6 bases from J; junction bases left unmatched: 4. The CDR3 extends over 12 amino acids. The CDR3 coding sequence is TGCAGCGTCCCGACAGGGTCCGGGGAGCTGTTTTTT. It specifies CSVPTGSGELFF.